These 19 T cell receptor beta chains share one sample of origin, sequenced in a study of post-analysis software for immune sequencing data. No antigens are known for them. Every TCR beta cDNA library bore unique molecular identifiers. TCRdb reprocessed the PCR reads with MiXCR, giving one entry per CDR3 protein. The sample includes about 770,000 distinct CDR3 sequences, 46% of them seen just once. Notes on the study in general: Four to six TRBV segments (TRBV5-6, TRBV5-1 and TRBV20-1 among them) occurred more frequently in patients than in controls.

Sequenced material: blood. The receptor source for this set is a girl aged 5-17 years with multiple sclerosis.

V is TRBV11-2 and J is TRBJ2-1; 9 positions agree with TRBD2. Losses at the gene ends were 5 bases for V and 5 bases for J; bases not matched to a gene: 13. Germline assignment: CDR1 SGHAT and CDR2 FQNNGV. The CDR3 length is 17 residues. The CDR3 loop reads CASSTHRSSGAHNEQFF. The CDR3 DNA reads TGTGCCAGCAGCACCCACCGGTCTAGCGGGGCTCACAATGAGCAGTTCTTC.

This clonotype was seen a handful of times. The chain has TRBV28 and TRBJ2-1, with 8 bases fitting TRBD2. The CDR3 covers 17 residues. Germline assignment: CDR1 MDHEN and CDR2 SYDVKM. V lost 5 bases and J lost 9; bases outside the gene matches: 18. The DNA of the CDR3 is TGTGCCAGCAGTCGTCCCGGACTCAGCGGGAGATCTAGTGAGCAGTTCTTC. Protein sequence: CASSRPGLSGRSSEQFF.

This clonotype was observed a handful of times. The chain joins TRBV25-1 to TRBJ2-1; 7 nucleotides line up with TRBD2. The ends lost 5 bases at V and 7 bases at J; junction bases unmatched: 8. The CDR3 extends over 14 amino acids. In germline, CDR1 is MGHDK, CDR2 SYGVNS. The CDR3 sequence is CASSTAGIGNEQFF. CDR3 nucleotides: TGTGCCAGCAGTACAGCGGGAATAGGTAATGAGCAGTTCTTC.

This chain connects TRBV29-1 to TRBJ2-1; 12 nucleotides line up with TRBD2. CDR1 is SQVTM, CDR2 ANQGSEA, per germline. The CDR3 has 16 residues. V was clipped by 4 bases and J by 6 bases; unmatched bases: 10. CDR3 sequence reads: CSVGSLAGGGGNEQFF. CDR3 coding DNA: TGCAGCGTTGGGTCTCTAGCGGGAGGGGGGGGCAATGAGCAGTTCTTC.

This clonotype was seen only a few times. The rearrangement links TRBV6-6 to TRBJ2-7, with 12 bases that match TRBD2. The J segment lost 4 bases and the V segment lost 6 bases, leaving 1 base of the junction unmatched. There are 13 residues in the CDR3. From germline, CDR1 is MNHNY and CDR2 SVGAGI (reference sequence). The CDR3 DNA follows: TGTGCCAGCAGGGGACTAGCGGGTTACGAGCAGTACTTC. The encoded protein is CASRGLAGYEQYF.

The rearrangement links TRBV4-2 to TRBJ1-3, with D possibly TRBD1 on 6 matching bases. Germline V gives CDR1 LGHNA, CDR2 YNFKEQ. The CDR3 extends over 16 amino acids. Trimming took off 2 bases at V and 2 bases at J, with 13 bases between the two ends. CDR3 sequence reads: CASSQKGTGTGNTIYF. CDR3 bases: TGTGCCAGCAGCCAAAAAGGAACAGGGACTGGAAACACCATATATTTT.

This clonotype has a handful of counts. The chain recombines TRBV6-2 or TRBV6-3 with TRBJ2-5; tentatively, D is TRBD1 (5 bases). Germline V gene sequence: CDR1 MNHEY, CDR2 SVGEGT. The V end lost 2 bases, the J end lost 11 bases, and 15 bases lay between the germline ends. This CDR3 comprises 13 residues. CDR3 sequence reads: CASSYQGGREQYF. The CDR3 nucleotides are TGTGCCAGCAGTTACCAGGGCGGAAGAGAGCAGTACTTC.

The chain combines TRBV7-9 with TRBJ1-4, with D perhaps matching TRBD1 (6 bases). V lost 1 base and J 6 bases, leaving 12 bases between the germline ends. Looked up from germline, CDR1 is SEHNR and CDR2 is FQNEAQ (reference sequence). This CDR3 is 15 amino acids long. This CDR3 is CASSLGGPLHEKLFF. The CDR3 bases are TGTGCCAGCAGCTTAGGGGGGCCCCTTCATGAAAAACTGTTTTTT.

The J gene is TRBJ1-5, the V gene TRBV19; 11 nucleotides align to TRBD1. V shed 3 bases and J 6 bases; nucleotides not matched to a gene: 1. Germline CDR1 LNHDA, CDR2 SQIVND (reference sequence). CDR3 length: 14 residues. CDR3 region: CASSIGTGGQPQHF. Written as DNA, the CDR3 is TGTGCCAGTAGTATTGGGACAGGGGGTCAGCCCCAGCATTTT.

The chain combines TRBV11-2 with TRBJ2-5; TRBD2 aligns across 12 bases. The end of the DNA fits TRBJ2-7 better, so the J call may be wrong. This CDR3 region has 15 residues. Germline V gene data show CDR1 as SGHAT and CDR2 as FQNNGV. The CDR3 region is CASSVWTSGNYEQYF. CDR3 bases: TGTGCCAGCAGCGTGTGGACTAGCGGGAACTACGAGCAGTACTTC.

The chain recombines TRBV5-1 with TRBJ2-1; D may be TRBD2 (6 bases). V was pared by 3 bases and J by 4 bases, with 11 bases between. The CDR3 has 14 residues. Germline-derived CDR1 and CDR2 are SGHRS and YFSETQ. Here the CDR3 DNA reads TGCGCCAGCAGCTCCAAACGGGAGTACAATGAGCAGTTCTTC. Translating it yields CASSSKREYNEQFF.

This chain uses TRBV6-5 with TRBJ1-2, with a possible D match to TRBD1 (5 bases). This CDR3 region has 13 residues. The germline V gene encodes CDR1 MNHEY and CDR2 SVGAGI. The V and J ends lost 3 bases and 8 bases respectively, with 13 bases between them. CDR3 coding DNA: TGTGCCAGCAGTTATTTAACGGGGGACGGCTACACCTTC. Protein sequence: CASSYLTGDGYTF.

This clonotype was counted only a few times. V gene TRBV29-1 combines with J gene TRBJ2-7, with 7 bases identical to TRBD1. CDR1 is SQVTM and CDR2 is ANQGSEA in the germline V gene. This CDR3 has 12 amino acids. The junction had 3 bases not matched to a gene; V was cut back by 5 bases and J by 2 bases. The CDR3 nucleotides are TGCAGCGTTTGGGACAGAGCCTACGAGCAGTACTTC. Translation gives CSVWDRAYEQYF.

This rearrangement joins TRBV7-9 to TRBJ2-3; perhaps D is TRBD1 or TRBD2 (5 bases each). This CDR3 spans 17 amino acids. Germline V CDR1 and CDR2: SEHNR, FQNEAQ (reference sequence). Trimming pared 4 bases from V and 0 bases from J, leaving 17 bases between. This CDR3 is CASSSTDEGPSTDTQYF. The CDR3 nucleotides read TGTGCCAGCAGCTCAACCGACGAGGGACCCAGCACAGATACGCAGTATTTT.

This sequence joins TRBV6-5 and TRBJ1-5; 7 positions match TRBD1. This CDR3 comprises 15 residues. V lost 8 bases to trimming and J lost 0 bases; unmatched junction nucleotides: 7. Germline V gene lookup returns CDR1 MNHEY and CDR2 SVGAGI. The chain's CDR3 is CASQGQLYSNQPQHF. In nucleotides, the CDR3 is TGTGCCAGCCAGGGACAGCTTTATAGCAATCAGCCCCAGCATTTT.

This clonotype was observed once. The V call is TRBV15, the J call TRBJ2-1; the match to TRBD2 covers 9 bases. Unmatched junction bases numbered 3, after V lost 1 base and J lost 2 bases. This CDR3 is 16 amino acids long. Germline assignment: CDR1 LNHNV and CDR2 YYDKDF (reference sequence). The CDR3 protein is CATSRAGGRAYNEQFF. CDR3 bases: TGTGCCACCAGCAGAGCTGGCGGGAGGGCCTACAATGAGCAGTTCTTC.

Only a few counts were recorded for this clonotype. This sequence joins TRBV5-1 and TRBJ2-1; D might be TRBD1 or TRBD2, each matching 5 bases. The germline CDR1 and CDR2 sequences are SGHRS and YFSETQ. Trimming pared 4 bases from V and 5 bases from J, leaving 13 bases between. CDR3 length: 14 residues. CDR3 residues: CASSREGRDNEQFF. CDR3 sequence (DNA): TGCGCCAGCAGCCGCGAGGGACGGGACAATGAGCAGTTCTTC.

The chain links TRBV29-1 to TRBJ2-1; D unresolved. Trimming pared 1 base from V and 3 bases from J, leaving 13 bases between. Germline V gene lookup returns CDR1 SQVTM and CDR2 ANQGSEA. The CDR3 covers 15 residues. CDR3 coding DNA: TGCAGCGTTGAAGGCATAACGGAAAACTACAATGAGCAGTTCTTC. Translation gives CSVEGITENYNEQFF.

The rearrangement uses TRBV29-1 and TRBJ1-2; no reliable D call. The CDR3 runs 13 residues. V was pared by 3 bases and J by 5 bases, with 13 bases between. Per germline, CDR1 SQVTM and CDR2 ANQGSEA. The CDR3 protein is CSVEVLAGYGYTF. For the CDR3, the DNA is TGCAGCGTTGAGGTCCTTGCTGGGTATGGCTACACCTTC.